This T cell receptor beta chain was profiled in a study of T-cell memory formation after mild COVID-19. Study-wide context: TCR clusters were mostly donor specific. Study outcomes and limitations: SARS-CoV-2 specificity was not confirmed for second-wave clones peaking on day 37.

This clonotype turned up a few times. The target antigen is unknown. Each CDR3 protein gets one entry after TCRdb re-called the 5' RACE reads with MiXCR. The table records over 350,000 distinct CDR3 sequences, 15% to 20% of them present only once. Trimming took 7 bases from V and 5 from J, leaving 12 bases between them. Germline values: CDR1 SGHTA, CDR2 FQGNSA. CDR3 length: 13 residues. The rearrangement uses TRBV7-2 and TRBJ1-5; maybe TRBD1 (5 bases). The sequence was obtained from a man aged 18-30 years who had mild COVID-19 (a few samples of this study predate the infection). Cell type and time point are not known. The source material was PBMCs or a T cell subset sorted from them (not recorded which). In DNA, the CDR3 is TGTGCCAGCACCCAGGGCCCTCATCAGCCCCAGCATTTT. Amino acid sequence: CASTQGPHQPQHF.